These 30 T cell receptor beta chains originate from one sample sequenced in a study of blood T cells in healthy people across ages. Together with a sample-barcoded 5' primer, a J-beta primer mix was included in a second PCR lasting roughly 7 to 11 cycles. Each CDR3 protein is one row after TCRdb ran MiXCR on the 5' RACE reads. Of 1.4 million to 1.5 million distinct CDR3 sequences in the sample, about 40% were seen once. Sequencing used blood. These receptor sequences come from a woman in her late teens or twenties in good health.

V is TRBV7-9 and J is TRBJ2-1; D gene ambiguous. The CDR3 runs 13 residues. Trimming shortened V by 5 bases and J by 8 bases, and 13 bases separated the two germline ends. Germline V gives CDR1 SEHNR, CDR2 FQNEAQ (reference sequence). This chain's CDR3 is CASSVTGYHEQFF. For the CDR3, the DNA is TGTGCCAGCAGCGTAACTGGGTACCATGAGCAGTTCTTC.

This clonotype was seen a few times. The rearrangement joins TRBV12-3 or TRBV12-4 to TRBJ2-5, with 7 nucleotides matching TRBD1. The CDR3 consists of 15 residues. Trimming took 8 bases from V and 1 from J; bases not matched to a gene: 10. CDR3 nucleotides: TGTGCCAGCGTACCCGGGGACAGCCCCCAAGAGACCCAGTACTTC. Amino acids: CASVPGDSPQETQYF.

This clonotype appeared a few times. The genes are TRBV24-1 and TRBJ2-2, with unresolved D. V dropped 5 bases and J dropped 15 bases, with 12 bases sitting between them. The CDR3 is 11 amino acids. Germline V gene data show CDR1 as KGHDR and CDR2 as SFDVKD. For the CDR3, the DNA is TGTGCCACCAGTGGCGGCGGAGTGGTGTTTTTT. Residues: CATSGGGVVFF.

The V call is TRBV7-8, the J call TRBJ2-4; possibly TRBD2 for D (6 bases). This CDR3 spans 16 amino acids. Germline assignment: CDR1 SGHVS and CDR2 FQNEAQ. V lost 4 bases and J 0 bases, leaving 13 bases between the germline ends. The CDR3 loop reads CASSYGGLLAKNIQYF. CDR3 in DNA: TGTGCCAGCAGCTACGGGGGACTTCTAGCCAAAAACATTCAGTACTTC.

The gene calls are TRBV18 and TRBJ1-5; D perhaps matches TRBD1 (5 bases). CDR1 is KGHSH and CDR2 is LQKENI in the germline V gene. CDR3 size: 15 residues. V gave up 0 bases and J gave up 9 bases, with 15 bases separating them. CDR3 nucleotide sequence: TGTGCCAGCTCACCACCTGGGACGGTGTTCGGGCCCCAGCATTTT. This sequence encodes CASSPPGTVFGPQHF.

The rearrangement links TRBV6-2 or TRBV6-3 to TRBJ2-5; 7 nucleotides agree with TRBD1. The CDR3 sequence is 14 residues long. CDR1 and CDR2 from the germline V gene are MNHEY and SVGEGT. J lost 3 bases, V lost 7 bases, and 8 bases had no gene match. This chain's CDR3 is CASTRDSLKETQYF. As DNA, the CDR3 is TGTGCCAGCACTCGGGACAGCTTAAAAGAGACCCAGTACTTC.

The J gene is TRBJ2-4, the V gene TRBV20-1, with TRBD2 identical over 15 bases. The end of the DNA fits TRBJ2-7 better, so the J call may be wrong. The CDR3 consists of 16 residues. From germline, CDR1 is DFQATT and CDR2 SNEGSKA (reference sequence). The CDR3 coding sequence is TGCAGTGCTAGAGATTATGGACTAGCGGGGGGGTACGAGCAGTACTTC. It translates to CSARDYGLAGGYEQYF.

This chain links TRBV7-7 with TRBJ2-1; D call uncertain. The DNA matches TRBJ2-7 better at its end, which makes the J call doubtful. The CDR3 is 16 residues long. The V gene's germline CDR1 is SSHAT and CDR2 FNYEAQ (reference sequence). The CDR3 spells CASSPAALSSYNEQYF. The CDR3 DNA reads TGTGCCAGCAGCCCCGCAGCCCTGAGCTCCTACAATGAGCAGTACTTC.

The chain combines TRBV13 with TRBJ2-7, with D perhaps TRBD2 (6 bases). From germline, CDR1 is PRHDT and CDR2 FYEKMQ (reference sequence). The CDR3 runs to 13 residues. V dropped 5 bases and J dropped 6 bases, with 14 bases sitting between them. CDR3 sequence reads: CASSPRLASEQYF. The CDR3 DNA reads as TGTGCCAGCAGCCCCCGGCTAGCGAGCGAGCAGTACTTC.

V gene TRBV6-1 combines with J gene TRBJ2-1; 7 bases map to TRBD2. This CDR3 has 15 amino acids. Germline CDR1 is MNHNS and CDR2 is SASEGT. J lost 5 bases, V lost 6 bases, and 10 bases had no gene match. CDR3 nucleotide sequence: TGTGCCAGCAGAGAACTAGCGCCTCGGGACAATGAGCAGTTCTTC. This codes for CASRELAPRDNEQFF.

There are a few counts of this clonotype. V gene TRBV6-1 combines with J gene TRBJ2-7; D gene unclear. The CDR3 runs to 14 residues. From germline, CDR1 is MNHNS and CDR2 SASEGT. The germline V and J ends were trimmed by 7 bases and 0 bases, with 13 bases remaining between them. The CDR3 DNA reads as TGTGCCAGCAAACGGACGCATAGCTCCTACGAGCAGTACTTC. Protein product: CASKRTHSSYEQYF.

This clonotype was seen only a few times. The chain uses TRBV2 and TRBJ2-1; D might be TRBD1 (6 bases). The V and J ends lost 5 bases and 4 bases respectively, with 15 bases between them. CDR1 is SNHLY and CDR2 is FYNNEI in the germline V gene. The CDR3 runs 15 residues. The CDR3 sequence is CASSLPDRNYNEQFF. The CDR3 DNA follows: TGTGCCAGCAGTCTCCCCGACAGGAATTACAATGAGCAGTTCTTC.

Concerning this clonotype itself: A junction end diverges from the germline sequence, so it may reflect a read error. The genes are TRBV6-1 and TRBJ2-4; D possibly corresponds to TRBD1 (6 bases). The CDR3 length is 13 residues. CDR1 MNHNS and CDR2 SASEGT come from the germline V gene. In DNA, the CDR3 is TGTGTCAGCAGCCACAGGGAAGACTACGGGCAGTACTTC. Translated, it gives CVSSHREDYGQYF.

The chain combines TRBV7-2 with TRBJ1-2; D perhaps matches TRBD1 (5 bases). Germline V lookup: CDR1 SGHTA, CDR2 FQGNSA. V was shortened by 3 bases and J by 5 bases, with 13 bases between the two germline ends. The CDR3 has 14 residues. The CDR3, as DNA: TGTGCCAGCAGCTTCGACCCAGGGAATTATGGCTACACCTTC. Residues: CASSFDPGNYGYTF. Filled out from reference TRBV7-2 and TRBJ1-2, the complete variable domain reads GAGVSQSPSNKVTEKGKDVELRCDPISGHTALYWYRQSLGQGLEFLIYFQGNSAPDKSGLPSDRFSAERTGGSVSTLTIQRTQQEDSAVYLCASSFDPGNYGYTFGSGTRLTVV.

CDR3 sequence reads: CASTLSGLTNQPQHF. The DNA of the CDR3 is TGTGCCAGCACTTTATCGGGACTGACGAATCAGCCCCAGCATTTT. The V call is TRBV7-2, the J call TRBJ1-5; TRBD1 is a possible D gene (5 bases). The V end lost 7 bases, the J end lost 4 bases, and 17 bases lay between the germline ends. In germline, CDR1 is SGHTA, CDR2 FQGNSA. The CDR3 length is 15 residues.

The genes are TRBV6-1 and TRBJ2-7; TRBD1 matches at 8 bases. Trimming at V came to 4 bases and at J to 2 bases, leaving 7 bases not matched to a gene. The CDR3 sequence is 15 residues long. Germline CDR1 is MNHNS and CDR2 is SASEGT. In DNA form, the CDR3 reads TGTGCCAGCAGTGTAGACAGGGGCGCTCCCTACGAGCAGTACTTC. Translation: CASSVDRGAPYEQYF.

This clonotype was seen a handful of times. The gene calls are TRBV27 and TRBJ2-5; unclear D gene. The V end lost 9 bases, the J end lost 3 bases, and 11 bases lay between the germline ends. This CDR3 is 12 amino acids long. Germline lookup yields CDR1 MNHEY and CDR2 SMNVEV (reference sequence). This CDR3 reads CARTTSEETQYF. The CDR3 DNA is TGTGCCAGAACGACCTCAGAAGAGACCCAGTACTTC.

V and J are TRBV20-1 and TRBJ2-4, with TRBD1 matching 8 bases. Losses at the gene ends were 3 bases for V and 1 base for J; bases not matched to a gene: 11. Per germline, CDR1 DFQATT and CDR2 SNEGSKA (reference sequence). This CDR3 region has 17 residues. CDR3 region: CSASAAGGASAKNIQYF. CDR3 DNA sequence: TGCAGTGCTAGTGCGGCAGGGGGCGCATCGGCCAAAAACATTCAGTACTTC.

In this sample, this clonotype turned up a few times. The rearrangement links TRBV12-5 to TRBJ2-3, with D tentatively TRBD1 (5 bases). V lost 6 bases, J lost 4 bases, and 14 bases lay in between. In germline, CDR1 is LGHNT, CDR2 FRNRAP. This CDR3 contains 14 residues. CDR3 sequence: CASGQDKRADTQYF. As DNA, the CDR3 is TGTGCTAGTGGACAGGACAAACGTGCAGATACGCAGTATTTT. Full variable domain (outside the CDR3, taken from reference TRBV12-5 and TRBJ2-3): DARVTQTPRHKVTEMGQEVTMRCQPILGHNTVFWYRQTMMQGLELLAYFRNRAPLDDSGMPKDRFSAEMPDATLATLKIQPSEPRDSAVYFCASGQDKRADTQYFGPGTRLTVL.

V and J are TRBV20-1 and TRBJ2-1; 9 bases line up with TRBD2. With V trimmed by 3 bases and J by 8 bases, 11 bases remained unmatched. The CDR3 is made up of 15 amino acids. The germline CDR1 and CDR2 sequences are DFQATT and SNEGSKA (reference sequence). The chain's CDR3 is CSARVPSGRTYEQFF. The CDR3 nucleotides are TGCAGTGCTAGGGTCCCCAGCGGGAGGACGTATGAGCAGTTCTTC.

This clonotype was seen a few times. The gene calls are TRBV5-1 and TRBJ1-1; 7 nucleotides align to TRBD1. The V and J ends lost 5 bases and 3 bases, in that order; junction bases with no gene match: 4. Per the germline V gene, CDR1 is SGHRS and CDR2 is YFSETQ. This CDR3 is 13 amino acids long. CDR3 sequence: CASRTTGDTEAFF. CDR3 sequence (DNA): TGCGCCAGCAGGACTACAGGGGACACTGAAGCTTTCTTT.

The chain links TRBV2 to TRBJ2-1; the D gene is possibly TRBD2 (6 bases). Trimming shortened V by 4 bases and J by 3 bases, and 13 bases separated the two germline ends. This CDR3 spans 15 amino acids. Germline V lookup: CDR1 SNHLY, CDR2 FYNNEI. The CDR3: CASSGAGTLYNEQFF. The DNA for the CDR3 is TGTGCCAGCAGTGGGGCGGGAACCCTCTACAATGAGCAGTTCTTC.

In this sample, this clonotype turned up a few times. The J gene is TRBJ2-7, the V gene TRBV20-1; no clear D. CDR1 DFQATT and CDR2 SNEGSKA come from the germline V gene (reference sequence). The CDR3 loop spans 11 amino acids. Trimming cost V 2 bases and J 6 bases, with 8 bases left between them. As DNA, the CDR3 is TGCAGTGCTAGAAACCCACGCGAGCAGTACTTC. Amino acids: CSARNPREQYF.

The chain recombines TRBV5-6 with TRBJ1-1; the D is unclear. The CDR3 loop spans 14 amino acids. V lost 4 bases to trimming and J lost 3 bases, with 13 bases between them. Germline assignment: CDR1 SGHDT and CDR2 YYEEEE. The CDR3 sequence is CASSPWPADTEAFF. The CDR3 DNA sequence: TGTGCCAGCAGCCCATGGCCAGCGGACACTGAAGCTTTCTTT.

The rearrangement links TRBV7-6 to TRBJ2-1; maybe TRBD1 (5 bases). The CDR3 spans 15 residues. The V end was cut by 5 bases, the J end by 3 bases, with 14 bases between. Germline assignment: CDR1 SGHVS and CDR2 FNYEAQ. The CDR3 coding sequence is TGTGCCAGCAGCCCCTCCTCGACAGTCTACAATGAGCAGTTCTTC. It is translated as CASSPSSTVYNEQFF. Combining the CDR3 with reference TRBV7-6 and TRBJ2-1 gives the whole variable domain GAGVSQSPRYKVTKRGQDVALRCDPISGHVSLYWYRQALGQGPEFLTYFNYEAQQDKSGLPNDRFSAERPEGSISTLTIQRTEQRDSAMYRCASSPSSTVYNEQFFGPGTRLTVL.

A word on this clonotype: A read error may account for a junction end that differs from germline. The V call is TRBV29-1, the J call TRBJ1-5; no firm D call. There are 13 residues in the CDR3. CDR1 is SQVTM and CDR2 is ANQGSEA in the germline V gene. CDR3 DNA: TGCGGCGTTCGGACGGATAGCAATCAGCCCCAGCATTTT. Its protein is CGVRTDSNQPQHF.

This clonotype was found once. This rearrangement joins TRBV4-1 to TRBJ2-3; 8 bases match TRBD1. Germline V gene data show CDR1 as MGHRA and CDR2 as YSYEKL. The CDR3 has 24 amino acids. V lost 0 bases to trimming and J lost 0 bases; unmatched junction nucleotides: 26. Here the CDR3 DNA reads TGCGCCAGCAGCCAAGAGGCCCCACCGGCGGGACAGGCTATATACGCTGGGAGCACAGATACGCAGTATTTT. Protein product: CASSQEAPPAGQAIYAGSTDTQYF.

The gene calls are TRBV7-9 and TRBJ1-2; D remains ambiguous. Per the germline V gene, CDR1 is SEHNR and CDR2 is FQNEAQ (reference sequence). V gave up 7 bases and J gave up 8 bases, with 11 bases separating them. This CDR3 is 11 amino acids long. CDR3 region: CASITPLGYTF. In DNA form, the CDR3 reads TGTGCCAGCATCACTCCCCTGGGCTACACCTTC.

The rearrangement links TRBV21-1 to TRBJ2-1; whether TRBD2, the table's D call, matches the DNA was not checked. TRBV21-1 has pseudogene status. The length of the CDR3 is 20 residues. The CDR3: CASSKECQREGKSPYNEQFF. In DNA, the CDR3 is TGTGCCAGCAGCAAAGAATGCCAGCGGGAGGGAAAGTCCCCCTACAATGAGCAGTTCTTC.

The J gene is TRBJ2-7, the V gene TRBV20-1, with a weak D call TRBD2 (5 bases). Trimming took 3 bases from V and 4 from J, leaving 16 bases between them. The length of the CDR3 is 14 residues. From germline, CDR1 is DFQATT and CDR2 SNEGSKA (reference sequence). This CDR3 reads CSASVSLAGYEQYF. CDR3 nucleotide sequence: TGCAGTGCTAGCGTTTCGCTAGCTGGGTACGAGCAGTACTTC.